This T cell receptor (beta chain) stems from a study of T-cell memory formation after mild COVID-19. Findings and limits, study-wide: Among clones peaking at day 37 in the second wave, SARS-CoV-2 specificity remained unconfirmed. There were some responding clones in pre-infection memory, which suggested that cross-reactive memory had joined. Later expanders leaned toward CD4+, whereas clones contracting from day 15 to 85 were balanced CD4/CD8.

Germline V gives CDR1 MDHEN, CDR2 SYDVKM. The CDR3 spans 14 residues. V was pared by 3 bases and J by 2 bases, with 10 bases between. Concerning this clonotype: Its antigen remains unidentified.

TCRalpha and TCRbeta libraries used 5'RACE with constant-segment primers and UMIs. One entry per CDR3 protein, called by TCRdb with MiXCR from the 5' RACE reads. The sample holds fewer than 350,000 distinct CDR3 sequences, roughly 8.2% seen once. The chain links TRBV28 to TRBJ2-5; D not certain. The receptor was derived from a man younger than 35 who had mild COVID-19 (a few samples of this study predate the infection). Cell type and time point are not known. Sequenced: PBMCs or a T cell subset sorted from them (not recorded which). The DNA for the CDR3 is TGTGCCAGCAGTTTCGGGCAGCTTCAAGAGACCCAGTACTTC. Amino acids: CASSFGQLQETQYF.